This TCR beta chain comes out of a study of cytomegalovirus exposure and HLA in healthy donors. For the study at large: Early release data held around 80 million unique TCRs from HLA-typed donors.

Germline V CDR1 and CDR2: MNHEY, SMNVEV (reference sequence). V dropped 5 bases and J dropped 8; count of bases not matched to a gene: 8. The CDR3 is made up of 14 amino acids. Both 60 Vbeta primers and 13 Jbeta primers went into the PCR. Sequencing was performed with immunoSEQ multiplex PCR; in TCRdb, only in-frame clones are kept and a portion is missing. The sample holds roughly 110,000 clones, approximately 79% seen once. The source is a man younger than 30 in good health and CMV-seronegative. V and J are TRBV27 and TRBJ1-4, with 7 bases identical to TRBD1. The sequencing input was PBMCs. CDR3 sequence: CASSPTGVWEKLFF. The CDR3 nucleotides are TGTGCCAGCAGTCCCACAGGGGTTTGGGAAAAACTGTTTTTT.